This T cell receptor (beta chain) is from a study of blood T cell repertoires in COVID-19. Study summary: Nucleic acid was either cDNA or gDNA, and it came from T cells, B-cell-depleted T cells, or PBMCs.

TCRdb keeps only in-frame clones here, not all; method: immunoSEQ multiplex PCR. In the table there are around 450,000 clones, 80% to 95% of which are singletons. Recovery meant two consecutive negative NP/OP PCR tests, professional clearance, or resolved symptoms. This TCR came from a young man who had recovered from COVID-19. Sequenced: PBMCs or T cells enriched from blood (not recorded which).

CDR3 protein: CASSFAGPLNTEAFF. The CDR3 region has the DNA TGTGCCAGCAGCTTCGCAGGGCCTTTGAACACTGAAGCTTTCTTT. The J gene is TRBJ1-1, the V gene TRBV11-2; perhaps TRBD1 as D (5 bases). The germline V gene has CDR1 SGHAT and CDR2 FQNNGV. V dropped 3 bases and J dropped 0 bases, with 11 bases sitting between them. The CDR3 consists of 15 residues.